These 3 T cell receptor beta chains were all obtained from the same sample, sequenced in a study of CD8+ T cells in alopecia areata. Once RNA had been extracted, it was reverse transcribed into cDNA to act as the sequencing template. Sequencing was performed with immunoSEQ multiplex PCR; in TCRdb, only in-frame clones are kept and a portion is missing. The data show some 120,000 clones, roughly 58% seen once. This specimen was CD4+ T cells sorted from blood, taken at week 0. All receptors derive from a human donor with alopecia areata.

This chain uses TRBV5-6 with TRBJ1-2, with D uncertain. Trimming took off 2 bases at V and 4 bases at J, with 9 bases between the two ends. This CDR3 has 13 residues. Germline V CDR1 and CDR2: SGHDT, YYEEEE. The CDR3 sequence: CASSFRTAYGYTF. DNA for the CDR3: TGTGCCAGCAGCTTCAGGACGGCCTATGGCTACACCTTC.

CDR3 protein: CASSLSGQPELFF. The CDR3 DNA reads as TGTGCCAGCAGCTTATCAGGCCAGCCTGAGCTGTTTTTT. V usage is TRBV7-3 and J usage is TRBJ2-2, with D unresolved. With 2 bases removed from V and 11 bases from J, the gap between germline ends came to 12 bases. The CDR3 contains 13 residues. The V gene's germline CDR1 is SGHTA and CDR2 FQGTGA.

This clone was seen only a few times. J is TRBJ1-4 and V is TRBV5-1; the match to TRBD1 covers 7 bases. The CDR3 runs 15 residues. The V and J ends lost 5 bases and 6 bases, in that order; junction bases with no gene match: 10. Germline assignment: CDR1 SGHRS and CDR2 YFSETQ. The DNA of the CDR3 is TGCGCCAGCAGGGTCGGGTCGACAGGGTATGAAAAACTGTTTTTT. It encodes CASRVGSTGYEKLFF.